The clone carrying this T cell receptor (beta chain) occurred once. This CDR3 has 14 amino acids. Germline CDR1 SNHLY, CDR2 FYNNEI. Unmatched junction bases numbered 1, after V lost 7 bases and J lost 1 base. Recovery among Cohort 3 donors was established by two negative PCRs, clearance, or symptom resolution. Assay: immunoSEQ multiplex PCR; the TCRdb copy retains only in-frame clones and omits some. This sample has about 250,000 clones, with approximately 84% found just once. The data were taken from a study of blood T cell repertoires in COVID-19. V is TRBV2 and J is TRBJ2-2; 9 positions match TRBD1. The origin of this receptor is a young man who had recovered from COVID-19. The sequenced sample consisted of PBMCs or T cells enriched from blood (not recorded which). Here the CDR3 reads CASKDRGNTGELFF. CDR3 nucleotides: TGTGCCAGCAAGGACAGGGGGAACACCGGGGAGCTGTTTTTT.